Listed here is a single T cell receptor (beta chain). Its antigen is unidentified. Per the germline V gene, CDR1 is MNHEY and CDR2 is SVGAGI. V lost 0 bases to trimming and J lost 7 bases, with 10 bases between them. There are 13 residues in the CDR3. The data were obtained in a study of T-cell memory formation after mild COVID-19. Study results and limitations: Clones that shrank (day 15 to 85) were balanced CD4/CD8, whereas later expanders leaned CD4+.

Each CDR3 protein gets one entry after TCRdb re-called the 5' RACE reads with MiXCR. The sample includes roughly 370,000 distinct CDR3 sequences, about 16% of them seen just once. The source is a man aged 18 to 30 who had mild COVID-19 (a few samples of this study predate the infection). Cell type and time point are not known. The rearrangement links TRBV6-5 to TRBJ2-7, with D possibly TRBD1 on 5 matching bases. The specimen was PBMCs or a T cell subset sorted from them (not recorded which). CDR3 region: CASSYSRGVEQYF. The CDR3 coding sequence is TGTGCCAGCAGTTACTCAAGGGGTGTGGAGCAGTACTTC.